A selection of T cell receptor beta chains follows, all from one sample in a study of blood T cell repertoires in COVID-19. The assay was immunoSEQ multiplex PCR, and TCRdb's table has in-frame clones only and misses some. The sample shows approximately 440,000 clones, around 88% of them seen only once. Sequences were obtained from peripheral blood. These TCRs come from a woman in her 50s with COVID-19, enrolled during active disease. Each CDR3 is given without its conserved first and last residue. Not all rows give a size; the values are once, few, many and, for expanded clones, a class.

>.|TRBV6-5
ATSGQDTEAF
>.|TRBV6-1
ASSETGGAWDGYT
>.|TRBV20-1
SASVPGDRGGQGYT
>.|TRBV15
ATSRAALSTEAF
>.|TRBV6-5
ATGGFGNTIY
>.|TRBV28
ASSLWTGADYGYT
>few|TRBV30
AWAAGTMDTEAF
>few|TRBV18
ASSPQRDTDTQY
>.|TRBV19
ASSTERQETQY
>.|TRBV28
ASTGVGYGYT
>.|TRBV9
ASSVGTGINYGYT
>.|TRBV24-1
ATSDRGGAGSNEQF
>once|TRBV10-3
AISEPHKGSGEETQY
>.|TRBV24-1
ATSDIWYTADYGYT
>.|TRBV5-1
ASSLAGGGYGYT
>once|TRBV11-3
ASSLGGGAADTQY
>.|TRBV28
ASSSQDGPTNEKLF
>once|TRBV5-4
ASSLKLSGPVETQY
>.|TRBV7-9
ASSFLSRGGQF
>.|TRBV19
ASSTSGGAHEQF
>.|TRBV6-5
ASSGTGEETQY
>.|TRBV5-1
ASSTTIGQFYGYT
>.|TRBV5-1
ASSNRGAGTDTQY
>.|TRBV3-1/TRBV3-2
ASRQIFGTLDTEAF
>.|TRBV5-1
ASSPGTGGPPRGYT
>.|TRBV21-1
ASSKGKKGYQETQY
>once|TRBV3-1/TRBV3-2
ASSQDLASAEAF
>.|TRBV19
ASSIGVSNEKLF
>few|TRBV2
ASKPGQGAGNTIY
>.|TRBV19
ASSLSLSTENTEAF
>.|TRBV11-2
ASSFYGQHDSPLH
>.|TRBV25-1
ASSESVEAF